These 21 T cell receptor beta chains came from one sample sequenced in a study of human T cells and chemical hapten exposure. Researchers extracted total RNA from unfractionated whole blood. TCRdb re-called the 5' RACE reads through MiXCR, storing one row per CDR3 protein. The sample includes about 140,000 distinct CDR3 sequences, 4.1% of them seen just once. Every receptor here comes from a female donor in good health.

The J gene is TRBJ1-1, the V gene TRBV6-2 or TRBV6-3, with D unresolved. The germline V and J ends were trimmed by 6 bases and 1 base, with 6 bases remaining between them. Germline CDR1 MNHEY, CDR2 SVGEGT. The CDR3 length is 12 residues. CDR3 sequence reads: CASSKWNTEAFF. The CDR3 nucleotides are TGTGCCAGCAGCAAGTGGAACACTGAAGCTTTCTTT.

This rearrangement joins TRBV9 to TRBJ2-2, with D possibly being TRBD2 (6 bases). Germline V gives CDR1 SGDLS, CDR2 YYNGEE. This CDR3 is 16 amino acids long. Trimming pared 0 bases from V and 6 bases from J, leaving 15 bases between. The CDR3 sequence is CASSVVLLATAGELFF. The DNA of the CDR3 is TGTGCCAGCAGCGTAGTTTTGCTAGCGACCGCCGGGGAGCTGTTTTTT.

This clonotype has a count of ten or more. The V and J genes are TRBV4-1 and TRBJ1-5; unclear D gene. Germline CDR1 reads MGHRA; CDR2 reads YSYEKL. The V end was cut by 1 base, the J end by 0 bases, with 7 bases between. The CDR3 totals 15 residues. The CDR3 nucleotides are TGCGCCAGCAGCCAAGGGCAGAATAGCAATCAGCCCCAGCATTTT. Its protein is CASSQGQNSNQPQHF.

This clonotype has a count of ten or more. CDR3 protein: CASSLAAMGYTEAFF. The CDR3 DNA sequence: TGTGCCAGCAGCTTAGCGGCCATGGGGTACACTGAAGCTTTCTTT. The chain combines TRBV7-2 with TRBJ1-1; D remains unclear. The CDR3 contains 15 residues. Looked up from germline, CDR1 is SGHTA and CDR2 is FQGNSA. With 0 bases removed from V and 3 bases from J, the gap between germline ends came to 11 bases.

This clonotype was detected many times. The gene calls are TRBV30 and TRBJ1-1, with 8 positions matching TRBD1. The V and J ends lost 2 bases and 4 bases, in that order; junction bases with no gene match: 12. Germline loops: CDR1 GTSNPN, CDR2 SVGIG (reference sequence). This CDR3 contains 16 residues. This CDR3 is CAWSNRLWTGPTEAFF. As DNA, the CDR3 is TGTGCCTGGAGTAACCGCCTATGGACAGGGCCCACTGAAGCTTTCTTT.

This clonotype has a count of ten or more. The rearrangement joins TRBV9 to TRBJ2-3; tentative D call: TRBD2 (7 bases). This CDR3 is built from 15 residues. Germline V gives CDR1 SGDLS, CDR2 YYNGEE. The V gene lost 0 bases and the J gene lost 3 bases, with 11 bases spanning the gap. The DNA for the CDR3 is TGTGCCAGCAGCGTAGGGGGGGGGCCAACAGATACGCAGTATTTT. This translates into CASSVGGGPTDTQYF.

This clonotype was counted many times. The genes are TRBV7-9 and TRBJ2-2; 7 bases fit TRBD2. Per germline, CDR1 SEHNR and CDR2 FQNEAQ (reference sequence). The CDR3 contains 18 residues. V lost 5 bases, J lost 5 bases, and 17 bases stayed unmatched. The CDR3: CASSLPPRLAAQTGELFF. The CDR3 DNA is TGTGCCAGCAGCCTGCCTCCCCGACTAGCCGCTCAGACCGGGGAGCTGTTTTTT.

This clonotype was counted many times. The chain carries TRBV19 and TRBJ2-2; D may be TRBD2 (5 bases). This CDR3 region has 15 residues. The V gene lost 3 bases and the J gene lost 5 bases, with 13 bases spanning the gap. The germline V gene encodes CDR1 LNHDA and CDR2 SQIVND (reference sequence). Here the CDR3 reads CASSISRGETGELFF. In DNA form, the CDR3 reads TGTGCCAGTAGTATTAGCCGGGGAGAGACCGGGGAGCTGTTTTTT.

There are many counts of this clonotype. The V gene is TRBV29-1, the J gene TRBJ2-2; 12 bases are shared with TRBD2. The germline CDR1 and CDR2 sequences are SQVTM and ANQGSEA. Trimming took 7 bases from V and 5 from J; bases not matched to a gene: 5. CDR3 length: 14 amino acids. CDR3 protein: CSARLAGETGELFF. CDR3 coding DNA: TGCAGCGCCCGACTAGCGGGAGAGACCGGGGAGCTGTTTTTT.

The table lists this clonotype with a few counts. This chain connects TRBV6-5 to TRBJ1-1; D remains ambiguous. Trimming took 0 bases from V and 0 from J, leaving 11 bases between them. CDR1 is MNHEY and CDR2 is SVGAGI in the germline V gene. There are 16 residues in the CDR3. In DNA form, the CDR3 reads TGTGCCAGCAGTTACTCGGTTGCCGATTTGAACACTGAAGCTTTCTTT. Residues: CASSYSVADLNTEAFF.

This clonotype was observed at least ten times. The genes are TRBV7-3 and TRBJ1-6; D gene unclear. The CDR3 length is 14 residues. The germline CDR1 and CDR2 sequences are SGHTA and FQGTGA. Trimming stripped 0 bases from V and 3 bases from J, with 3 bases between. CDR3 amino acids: CASSLTYYNSPLHF. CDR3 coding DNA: TGTGCCAGCAGCTTAACGTACTATAATTCACCCCTCCACTTT.

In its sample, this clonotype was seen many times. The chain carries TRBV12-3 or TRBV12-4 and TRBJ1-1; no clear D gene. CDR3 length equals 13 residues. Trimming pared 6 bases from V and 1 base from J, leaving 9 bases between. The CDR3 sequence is CASSQRSNTEAFF. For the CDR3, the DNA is TGTGCCAGCAGCCAGAGATCGAACACTGAAGCTTTCTTT.

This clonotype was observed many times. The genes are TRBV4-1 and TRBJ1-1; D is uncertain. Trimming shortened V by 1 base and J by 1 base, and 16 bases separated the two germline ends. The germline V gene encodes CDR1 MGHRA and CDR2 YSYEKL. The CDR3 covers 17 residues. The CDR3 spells CASSQVELGAQNTEAFF. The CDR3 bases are TGCGCCAGCAGCCAAGTGGAATTAGGAGCACAGAACACTGAAGCTTTCTTT.

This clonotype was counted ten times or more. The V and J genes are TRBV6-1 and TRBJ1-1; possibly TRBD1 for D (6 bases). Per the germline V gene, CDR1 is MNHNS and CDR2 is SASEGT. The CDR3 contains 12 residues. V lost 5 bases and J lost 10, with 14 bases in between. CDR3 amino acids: CASSLPPGAAFF. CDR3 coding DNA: TGTGCCAGCAGTCTCCCGCCAGGGGCAGCTTTCTTT.

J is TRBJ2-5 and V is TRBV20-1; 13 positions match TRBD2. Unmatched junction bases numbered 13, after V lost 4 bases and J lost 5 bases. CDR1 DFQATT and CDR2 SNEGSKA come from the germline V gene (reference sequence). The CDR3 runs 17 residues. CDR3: CSAKLAGGPGITETQYF. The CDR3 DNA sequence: TGCAGTGCTAAACTAGCGGGGGGGCCGGGGATCACGGAGACCCAGTACTTC.

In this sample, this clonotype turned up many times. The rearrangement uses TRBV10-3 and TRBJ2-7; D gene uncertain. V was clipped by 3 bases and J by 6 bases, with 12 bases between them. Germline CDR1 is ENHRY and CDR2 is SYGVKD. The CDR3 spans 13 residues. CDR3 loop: CAISDFGLGEQYF. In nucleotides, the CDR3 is TGTGCCATCAGTGATTTTGGGCTTGGCGAGCAGTACTTC.

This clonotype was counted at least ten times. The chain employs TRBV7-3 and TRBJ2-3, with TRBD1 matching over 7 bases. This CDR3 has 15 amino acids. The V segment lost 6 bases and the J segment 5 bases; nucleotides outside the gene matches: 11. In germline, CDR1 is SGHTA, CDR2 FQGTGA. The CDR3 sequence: CASRAGDSFQDTQYF. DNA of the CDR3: TGTGCCAGCAGGGCAGGGGACAGCTTTCAAGATACGCAGTATTTT.

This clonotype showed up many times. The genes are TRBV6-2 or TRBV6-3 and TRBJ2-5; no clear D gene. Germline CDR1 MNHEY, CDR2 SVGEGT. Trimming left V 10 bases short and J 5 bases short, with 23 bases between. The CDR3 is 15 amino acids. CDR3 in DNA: TGTGCCACCCTAAACCCGACCCCGCCTAAGGAGACCCAGTACTTC. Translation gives CATLNPTPPKETQYF.

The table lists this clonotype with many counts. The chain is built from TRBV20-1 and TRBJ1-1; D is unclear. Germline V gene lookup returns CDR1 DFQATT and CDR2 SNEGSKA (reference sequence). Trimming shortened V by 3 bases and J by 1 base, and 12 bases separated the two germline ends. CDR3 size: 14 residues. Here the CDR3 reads CSARDRGWNTEAFF. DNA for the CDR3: TGCAGTGCTAGGGATCGGGGATGGAACACTGAAGCTTTCTTT.

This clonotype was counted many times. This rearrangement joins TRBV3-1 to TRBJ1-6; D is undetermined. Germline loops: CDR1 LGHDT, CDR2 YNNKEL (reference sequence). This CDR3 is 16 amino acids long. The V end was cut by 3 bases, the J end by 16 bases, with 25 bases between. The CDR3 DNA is TGTGCCAGCAGCCAGAGATCGGCAGCAGACCTCCTGAATCTCCACTTT. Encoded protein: CASSQRSAADLLNLHF.

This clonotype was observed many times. The CDR3 DNA is TGCAGCGCCAAGGACTTGAACACTGAAGCTTTCTTT. Protein sequence: CSAKDLNTEAFF. The rearrangement joins TRBV29-1 to TRBJ1-1; D remains ambiguous. V was shortened by 7 bases and J by 0 bases, with 9 bases between the two germline ends. Germline V gives CDR1 SQVTM, CDR2 ANQGSEA. This CDR3 is built from 12 residues.